The 15 T cell receptor beta chains below come from one sample, sequenced in a study of neurological immune-mediated disorders. TCRdb itself ran the 5' RACE reads through MiXCR, one entry per CDR3 protein. Here the sample spans 50,000 to 60,000 distinct CDR3 sequences, 16% being singletons. Sequenced: PBMCs. The source is a man aged 55 to 70 in good health.

This clonotype has ten or more counts. CDR3 loop: CASSPPVDTDTQYF. The CDR3 nucleotides read TGTGCCAGCTCACCACCGGTGGACACAGATACGCAGTATTTT. This chain joins TRBV18 and TRBJ2-3; D unclear. Per germline, CDR1 KGHSH and CDR2 LQKENI. Trimming took 0 bases from V and 2 from J, leaving 6 bases between them. This CDR3 has 14 residues. The variable domain in full, completed from reference TRBV18 and TRBJ2-3, reads NAGVMQNPRHLVRRRGQEARLRCSPMKGHSHVYWYRQLPEEGLKFMVYLQKENIIDESGMPKERFSAEFPKEGPSILRIQQVVRGDSAAYFCASSPPVDTDTQYFGPGTRLTVL.

This clonotype was picked up many times. The chain links TRBV9 to TRBJ1-3; weak D call: TRBD1 (5 bases). The CDR3 spans 14 residues. The germline CDR1 and CDR2 sequences are SGDLS and YYNGEE. V lost 5 bases to trimming and J lost 0 bases, with 9 bases between them. As DNA, the CDR3 is TGTGCCAGCAGTGGGGCTTACTCTGGAAACACCATATATTTT. It yields the protein CASSGAYSGNTIYF. Variable domain in full (rest from reference TRBV9 and TRBJ1-3): DSGVTQTPKHLITATGQRVTLRCSPRSGDLSVYWYQQSLDQGLQFLIQYYNGEERAKGNILERFSAQQFPDLHSELNLSSLELGDSALYFCASSGAYSGNTIYFGEGSWLTVV.

This chain connects TRBV11-2 to TRBJ2-3, with TRBD2 identical over 11 bases. The CDR3 extends over 20 amino acids. V was clipped by 2 bases and J by 4 bases; unmatched bases: 17. Germline CDR1 SGHAT, CDR2 FQNNGV. The CDR3 reads CASSLPRSWTSGRVSDTQYF. Here the CDR3 DNA reads TGTGCCAGCAGCTTACCCCGCAGCTGGACTAGCGGGCGGGTGTCAGATACGCAGTATTTT.

This clonotype was observed many times. The chain employs TRBV20-1 and TRBJ2-1; 7 bases line up with TRBD2. Germline V gene sequence: CDR1 DFQATT, CDR2 SNEGSKA (reference sequence). V shed 0 bases and J 12 bases; nucleotides not matched to a gene: 5. CDR3 length equals 12 residues. CDR3 sequence: CSARDTGEGQFF. The DNA for the CDR3 is TGCAGTGCTAGAGATACGGGGGAGGGGCAGTTCTTC.

This clonotype was recorded only once. Germline is not matched at one junction end, which may reflect a read error. This rearrangement joins TRBV5-1 to TRBJ2-2; TRBD2 aligns across 10 bases. The germline V gene has CDR1 SGHRS and CDR2 YFSETQ. The CDR3 has 17 residues. CDR3 sequence reads: CASSLALAGVGTVELFF. The DNA of the CDR3 is TGCGCCAGCAGCTTGGCCCTAGCGGGAGTTGGCACCGTGGAGCTGTTTTTT.

This clonotype appeared many times. This chain links TRBV27 with TRBJ1-5; D not certain. CDR3 length: 13 residues. Per germline, CDR1 MNHEY and CDR2 SMNVEV (reference sequence). V was shortened by 0 bases and J by 4 bases, with 4 bases between the two germline ends. The CDR3 is CASSLSANQPQHF. In nucleotides, the CDR3 is TGTGCCAGCAGTTTATCGGCGAATCAGCCCCAGCATTTT.

This clonotype has ten or more counts. The chain recombines TRBV5-6 with TRBJ1-2; D not certain. Germline V lookup: CDR1 SGHDT, CDR2 YYEEEE. The CDR3 totals 13 residues. V lost 0 bases and J 4 bases, leaving 7 bases between the germline ends. The CDR3 DNA is TGTGCCAGCAGCTTGGGCGGAAGCTATGGCTACACCTTC. As protein: CASSLGGSYGYTF. Looking up the rest from reference TRBV5-6 and TRBJ1-2 gives the full variable domain: DAGVTQSPTHLIKTRGQQVTLRCSPKSGHDTVSWYQQALGQGPQFIFQYYEEEERQRGNFPDRFSGHQFPNYSSELNVNALLLGDSALYLCASSLGGSYGYTFGSGTRLTVV.

The chain uses TRBV29-1 and TRBJ2-1, with D hard to call. Trimming removed 3 bases at V and 6 bases at J, with 18 bases between. Per germline, CDR1 SQVTM and CDR2 ANQGSEA. This CDR3 comprises 15 residues. CDR3 sequence reads: CSVDLFGSFGNEQFF. CDR3 in DNA: TGCAGCGTTGATCTATTCGGGTCCTTCGGCAATGAGCAGTTCTTC.

This clonotype was seen many times. This chain links TRBV7-9 with TRBJ1-6; D is possibly TRBD1 (6 bases). CDR1 SEHNR and CDR2 FQNEAQ come from the germline V gene (reference sequence). Between the trimmed V and J ends, which lost 3 bases and 8 bases, there was a span of 11 bases. The length of the CDR3 is 14 residues. The CDR3 region has the DNA TGTGCCAGCAGCTTGACGTCAGGGGATTCACCCCTCCACTTT. Its translation is CASSLTSGDSPLHF.

This clonotype was counted many times. The rearrangement joins TRBV7-2 to TRBJ1-5; D may be TRBD1 (6 bases). CDR1 and CDR2 from the germline V gene are SGHTA and FQGNSA. V was cut by 5 bases and J by 2 bases, with 16 bases left in between. The CDR3 has 16 amino acids. This CDR3 is CASSPAAGGGNQPQHF. CDR3 bases: TGTGCCAGCAGCCCTGCGGCGGGGGGCGGCAATCAGCCCCAGCATTTT.

This clonotype appeared many times. V and J are TRBV2 and TRBJ2-5; D could derive from TRBD1 or TRBD2 (6 bases each). Trimming pared 6 bases from V and 6 bases from J, leaving 17 bases between. This CDR3 is built from 14 residues. CDR1 is SNHLY and CDR2 is FYNNEI in the germline V gene. The CDR3 DNA reads as TGTGCCAGCAGACGGGGGACAAGCCAGAAGACCCAGTACTTC. It is translated as CASRRGTSQKTQYF. Full variable domain (missing parts from reference TRBV2 and TRBJ2-5): EPEVTQTPSHQVTQMGQEVILRCVPISNHLYFYWYRQILGQKVEFLVSFYNNEISEKSEIFDDQFSVERPDGSNFTLKIRSTKLEDSAMYFCASRRGTSQKTQYFGPGTRLLVL.

Ten or more counts support this clonotype. V and J are TRBV20-1 and TRBJ1-4; 9 bases line up with TRBD1. The CDR3 contains 15 residues. The V gene's germline CDR1 is DFQATT and CDR2 SNEGSKA (reference sequence). The ends lost 3 bases at V and 7 bases at J; junction bases unmatched: 9. The CDR3: CSARDRGTGTEKLFF. The CDR3 DNA reads as TGCAGTGCTAGGGACCGTGGGACAGGGACTGAAAAACTGTTTTTT.

This clonotype was recorded many times. The gene calls are TRBV11-2 and TRBJ2-7; 12 positions match TRBD2. The CDR3 consists of 17 residues. Germline trimming cut 5 bases from V and 4 bases from J; bases unmatched to any gene: 12. Germline-derived CDR1 and CDR2 are SGHAT and FQNNGV. CDR3 nucleotides: TGTGCCAGCAGCCCTAGTCTGACTAGCGGGAGTAGATACGAGCAGTACTTC. This sequence encodes CASSPSLTSGSRYEQYF.

This clonotype has ten or more counts. The CDR3 DNA is TGTGCCAGCAGTACCCGGCTCGTCACTGAAGCTTTCTTT. It codes for CASSTRLVTEAFF. J is TRBJ1-1 and V is TRBV6-1, with D unclear. With 5 bases removed from V and 4 bases from J, the gap between germline ends came to 11 bases. Per the germline V gene, CDR1 is MNHNS and CDR2 is SASEGT. The CDR3 loop spans 13 amino acids.

This chain connects TRBV27 to TRBJ2-1; possibly TRBD2 for D (6 bases). The CDR3 has 16 amino acids. Germline V CDR1 and CDR2: MNHEY, SMNVEV (reference sequence). Between the trimmed V and J ends, which lost 6 bases and 4 bases, there was a span of 19 bases. The CDR3 sequence: CASSFRVVAEYNEQFF. In nucleotides, the CDR3 is TGTGCCAGCAGCTTTAGAGTGGTAGCGGAGTACAATGAGCAGTTCTTC.